This T cell receptor beta chain derives from a study of cytomegalovirus exposure and HLA in healthy donors. As regards this clone: Its antigen is as yet unknown.

Use of 60 Vbeta and 13 Jbeta primers characterized the PCR. Assay: immunoSEQ multiplex PCR; the TCRdb copy retains only in-frame clones and omits some. Its table lists 130,000 to 150,000 clones. Broader study findings: The likely explanation for a cluster of highly shared sequence variants was sequencing artifact.

Trimming removed 3 bases from V and 4 bases from J, with 13 bases in between. This CDR3 spans 15 amino acids. The germline CDR1 and CDR2 sequences are SGHRS and YFSETQ. The origin of this receptor is a woman between 50 and 59 years old in good health and CMV-seronegative. The sequenced sample was PBMCs. The chain joins TRBV5-1 to TRBJ2-2; the D gene is possibly TRBD1 (7 bases). The CDR3 bases are TGCGCCAGCAGCTCGCAGGGGGGTACCACCGGGGAGCTGTTTTTT. Amino acid sequence: CASSSQGGTTGELFF. Full variable domain (outside the CDR3, taken from reference TRBV5-1 and TRBJ2-2): KAGVTQTPRYLIKTRGQQVTLSCSPISGHRSVSWYQQTPGQGLQFLFEYFSETQRNKGNFPGRFSGRQFSNSRSEMNVSTLELGDSALYLCASSSQGGTTGELFFGEGSRLTVL.